Listed below are T cell receptor beta chains from one sample, sequenced in a study of regulatory T cells in long-lasting Graves disease. TCRdb reprocessed the multiplex PCR reads with MiXCR, giving one entry per CDR3 protein. Among roughly 500,000 distinct CDR3 sequences listed, 20% to 25% were seen once. The input for sequencing was peripheral blood mononuclear cells (PBMCs), taken when the disease was refractory, from a patient treated with antithyroid drugs. The receptors originated from a female donor with Graves disease. Each CDR3 is given with its conserved first and last residue. D genes are given only for firm matches.

D gene: .; V gene: TRBV30; J gene: TRBJ2-5; CDR3 protein: CAWSRGGLLARYF
D gene: .; V gene: TRBV6-1; J gene: TRBJ1-5; CDR3 protein: CASSLGPGQPQHF
D gene: TRBD1; V gene: TRBV30; J gene: TRBJ1-6; CDR3 protein: CAWSRDRGTLQAPLHF
D gene: .; V gene: TRBV7-2; J gene: TRBJ1-5; CDR3 protein: CASNPGGGNQPQHF
D gene: TRBD1; V gene: TRBV27; J gene: TRBJ1-2; CDR3 protein: CASHAGGGGYTF
D gene: .; V gene: TRBV2; J gene: TRBJ2-7; CDR3 protein: CASSGEAYEQYF
D gene: .; V gene: TRBV12-3/TRBV12-4; J gene: TRBJ1-3; CDR3 protein: CASSFGYRGQKSGNTIYF
D gene: TRBD1; V gene: TRBV29-1; J gene: TRBJ1-1; CDR3 protein: CSVETGDGMNTEAFF
D gene: TRBD1; V gene: TRBV5-1; J gene: TRBJ2-7; CDR3 protein: CASRSTGRDEQYF
D gene: .; V gene: TRBV27; J gene: TRBJ2-7; CDR3 protein: CARGHLSESYEQYF
D gene: .; V gene: TRBV5-1; J gene: TRBJ1-1; CDR3 protein: CASSLRGGSTEAFF
D gene: .; V gene: TRBV11-2; J gene: TRBJ1-4; CDR3 protein: CASSSTRGPNEKLFF
D gene: .; V gene: TRBV5-6; J gene: TRBJ2-2; CDR3 protein: CASSPQGHGELFF
D gene: TRBD1; V gene: TRBV6-2/TRBV6-3; J gene: TRBJ2-7; CDR3 protein: CASTYSGGSSYEQYF
D gene: .; V gene: TRBV5-1; J gene: TRBJ1-1; CDR3 protein: CASSFGDRLNTEAFF
D gene: .; V gene: TRBV4-1; J gene: TRBJ2-6; CDR3 protein: CASSQAQRLISGANVLTF
D gene: .; V gene: TRBV11-2; J gene: TRBJ1-1; CDR3 protein: CASSARGNTEAFF
D gene: .; V gene: TRBV27; J gene: TRBJ1-4; CDR3 protein: CACSTHPRDLANEKLFF
D gene: .; V gene: TRBV25-1; J gene: TRBJ1-1; CDR3 protein: CASRVANTEAFF
D gene: TRBD1; V gene: TRBV20-1; J gene: TRBJ2-5; CDR3 protein: CSVGRQGRVETQYF
D gene: .; V gene: TRBV27; J gene: TRBJ2-2; CDR3 protein: CASSGVQRHANTGELFF
D gene: .; V gene: TRBV6-5; J gene: TRBJ2-1; CDR3 protein: CASSYSVIGGYNEQFF
D gene: .; V gene: TRBV20-1; J gene: TRBJ2-7; CDR3 protein: CSASRGDREQYF
D gene: TRBD2; V gene: TRBV19; J gene: TRBJ2-1; CDR3 protein: CASSTGLAGRREQFF
D gene: TRBD2; V gene: TRBV9; J gene: TRBJ2-3; CDR3 protein: CASSVVAGGLAGYTQYF
D gene: .; V gene: TRBV2; J gene: TRBJ1-3; CDR3 protein: CASSGADSSGNTIYF
D gene: .; V gene: TRBV27; J gene: TRBJ1-5; CDR3 protein: CASSFSRSNQPQHF
D gene: .; V gene: TRBV19; J gene: TRBJ1-1; CDR3 protein: CASSTGTVWAEAFF
D gene: .; V gene: TRBV20-1; J gene: TRBJ1-1; CDR3 protein: CSARGAGQLETEAFF
D gene: TRBD2; V gene: TRBV6-2/TRBV6-3; J gene: TRBJ2-4; CDR3 protein: CASSFARPSGLQYF
D gene: TRBD1; V gene: TRBV4-1; J gene: TRBJ1-2; CDR3 protein: CASSQRDRAPYGYTF
D gene: TRBD1; V gene: TRBV11-2; J gene: TRBJ2-7; CDR3 protein: CASSPHGTAYEQYF
D gene: .; V gene: TRBV15; J gene: TRBJ1-1; CDR3 protein: CATSRTGIMNTEAFF
D gene: .; V gene: TRBV11-2; J gene: TRBJ1-6; CDR3 protein: CASSSQGSSPLHF
D gene: .; V gene: TRBV11-2; J gene: TRBJ2-7; CDR3 protein: CASSLKSGGNEQYF
D gene: .; V gene: TRBV11-2; J gene: TRBJ2-2; CDR3 protein: CASSSPDRGTGELFF
D gene: .; V gene: TRBV18; J gene: TRBJ1-6; CDR3 protein: CASSPYGGGSPLHF
D gene: .; V gene: TRBV20-1; J gene: TRBJ2-5; CDR3 protein: CSAREAGSGRTQYF
D gene: TRBD1; V gene: TRBV6-1; J gene: TRBJ2-7; CDR3 protein: CASSPSDRVEQYF
D gene: .; V gene: TRBV28; J gene: TRBJ1-5; CDR3 protein: CASRPTGNNQPQHF
D gene: TRBD1; V gene: TRBV3-1; J gene: TRBJ1-1; CDR3 protein: CASSRGQEAFF
D gene: TRBD1; V gene: TRBV20-1; J gene: TRBJ1-5; CDR3 protein: CSAGGQGQNQPQHF
D gene: TRBD2; V gene: TRBV28; J gene: TRBJ2-3; CDR3 protein: CASSLSSGESLDTQYF
D gene: TRBD1; V gene: TRBV7-2; J gene: TRBJ2-7; CDR3 protein: CASSLAPGQGYEQYF